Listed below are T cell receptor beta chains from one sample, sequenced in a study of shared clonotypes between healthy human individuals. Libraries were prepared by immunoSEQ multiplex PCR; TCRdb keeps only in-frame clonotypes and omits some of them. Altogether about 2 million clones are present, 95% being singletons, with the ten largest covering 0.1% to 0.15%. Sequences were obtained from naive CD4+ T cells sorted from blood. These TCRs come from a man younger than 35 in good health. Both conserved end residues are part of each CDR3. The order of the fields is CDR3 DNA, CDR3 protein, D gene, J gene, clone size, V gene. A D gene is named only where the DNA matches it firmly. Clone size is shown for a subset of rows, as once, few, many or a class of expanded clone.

CDR3nt: TGTGCCTGGAGTGTAAGCGGCAGCAATCAGCCCCAGCATTTT; CDR3aa: CAWSVSGSNQPQHF; d_gene: -; j_gene: TRBJ1-5; abundance: many; v_gene: TRBV30
CDR3nt: TGTGCCAGCAGTGACAGGGAGGATGGCGAGCAGTACTTC; CDR3aa: CASSDREDGEQYF; d_gene: -; j_gene: TRBJ2-7; abundance: -; v_gene: TRBV2
CDR3nt: TGCGCCAGCAGCCAACAGGGGTATAGCAATCAGCCCCAGCATTTT; CDR3aa: CASSQQGYSNQPQHF; d_gene: -; j_gene: TRBJ1-5; abundance: -; v_gene: TRBV4-1
CDR3nt: TGTGCCAGTAGTGTTGGACAGCGGCAAGAGACCCAGTACTTC; CDR3aa: CASSVGQRQETQYF; d_gene: -; j_gene: TRBJ2-5; abundance: -; v_gene: TRBV19
CDR3nt: TGTGCCAGCACCCCGACTAGCGGGGGGGTAGAGACCCAGTACTTC; CDR3aa: CASTPTSGGVETQYF; d_gene: TRBD2; j_gene: TRBJ2-5; abundance: -; v_gene: TRBV7-9
CDR3nt: TGTGCCAGCAGAGACGGATCTAACTATGGCTACACCTTC; CDR3aa: CASRDGSNYGYTF; d_gene: -; j_gene: TRBJ1-2; abundance: few; v_gene: TRBV28
CDR3nt: TGCGCCAGCAGCCAAGATTCGACCCCTAATCAGCCCCAGCATTTT; CDR3aa: CASSQDSTPNQPQHF; d_gene: -; j_gene: TRBJ1-5; abundance: many; v_gene: TRBV4-1
CDR3nt: TGTGCCAGCGGCCGAGGCTACGAGCAGTACTTC; CDR3aa: CASGRGYEQYF; d_gene: -; j_gene: TRBJ2-7; abundance: -; v_gene: TRBV28
CDR3nt: TGTGCCAGCAGTGGTAGCGGGGGGGTCAATGAGCAGTTCTTC; CDR3aa: CASSGSGGVNEQFF; d_gene: TRBD2; j_gene: TRBJ2-1; abundance: once; v_gene: TRBV2
CDR3nt: TGTGCCAGTAGTAATCAAGGATGGGAGACCCAGTACTTC; CDR3aa: CASSNQGWETQYF; d_gene: -; j_gene: TRBJ2-5; abundance: -; v_gene: TRBV19
CDR3nt: TGCGCCAGCAGCCAATCCCTAATCTCCGGGACTAACGAACTAGCCAAAAACATTCAGTACTTC; CDR3aa: CASSQSLISGTNELAKNIQYF; d_gene: TRBD2; j_gene: TRBJ2-4; abundance: -; v_gene: TRBV4-1
CDR3nt: TGTGCCAGCAGCTTTAGGGGATTGAACACTGAAGCTTTCTTT; CDR3aa: CASSFRGLNTEAFF; d_gene: -; j_gene: TRBJ1-1; abundance: -; v_gene: TRBV5-4
CDR3nt: TGCGCCAGCAGCTTGGGCGAGATCACAGATACGCAGTATTTT; CDR3aa: CASSLGEITDTQYF; d_gene: -; j_gene: TRBJ2-3; abundance: -; v_gene: TRBV5-1
CDR3nt: TGCGCCAGCAGCCCACCGACAGGGGGCCCCAACGAGCAGTACTTC; CDR3aa: CASSPPTGGPNEQYF; d_gene: TRBD1; j_gene: TRBJ2-7; abundance: -; v_gene: TRBV5-1
CDR3nt: TGTGCCAGCAGTGGGCAGGCTAACTATGGCTACACCTTC; CDR3aa: CASSGQANYGYTF; d_gene: -; j_gene: TRBJ1-2; abundance: few; v_gene: TRBV2
CDR3nt: TGCGCCAGCAGCCAGCAACAGGGGGGAGGGACAGATACGCAGTATTTT; CDR3aa: CASSQQQGGGTDTQYF; d_gene: -; j_gene: TRBJ2-3; abundance: -; v_gene: TRBV4-3
CDR3nt: TGCAGCGTTGATTCCGGGCGGAACACTGAAGCTTTCTTT; CDR3aa: CSVDSGRNTEAFF; d_gene: -; j_gene: TRBJ1-1; abundance: -; v_gene: TRBV29-1
CDR3nt: TGTGCCAGCAGCGGGACTAGCGGGAGGGCCACGGCATACAATGAGCAGTTCTTC; CDR3aa: CASSGTSGRATAYNEQFF; d_gene: TRBD2; j_gene: TRBJ2-1; abundance: -; v_gene: TRBV2
CDR3nt: TGTGCCAGCAGCCTACAGGGACCCTCCTACAATGAGCAGTTCTTC; CDR3aa: CASSLQGPSYNEQFF; d_gene: -; j_gene: TRBJ2-1; abundance: once; v_gene: TRBV6-1
CDR3nt: TGTGCCAGCGGGGGTTCTCCAGAAAAACTGTTTTTT; CDR3aa: CASGGSPEKLFF; d_gene: -; j_gene: TRBJ1-4; abundance: -; v_gene: TRBV19
CDR3nt: TGTGCCAGCAGTTTAACAGGGTTCCAGCCCCAGCATTTT; CDR3aa: CASSLTGFQPQHF; d_gene: -; j_gene: TRBJ1-5; abundance: -; v_gene: TRBV27
CDR3nt: TGCAGCGTAGGACAGGGGAAGGAAAAACTGTTTTTT; CDR3aa: CSVGQGKEKLFF; d_gene: TRBD1; j_gene: TRBJ1-4; abundance: -; v_gene: TRBV29-1
CDR3nt: TGTGCCAGCCAGGGACAGGGGAATCAGCCCCAGCATTTT; CDR3aa: CASQGQGNQPQHF; d_gene: TRBD1; j_gene: TRBJ1-5; abundance: -; v_gene: TRBV19
CDR3nt: TGCGCCAGCAGCCAAGAGAGATGGCCCCCAAGCACAGATACGCAGTATTTT; CDR3aa: CASSQERWPPSTDTQYF; d_gene: -; j_gene: TRBJ2-3; abundance: -; v_gene: TRBV4-1
CDR3nt: TGTGCCAGCAGGGATACAGGGGGAGGCGAGCAGTACTTC; CDR3aa: CASRDTGGGEQYF; d_gene: TRBD1; j_gene: TRBJ2-7; abundance: -; v_gene: TRBV6-5
CDR3nt: TGTGCCAGCAGAAAAACAGGGGCTAGCACAGATACGCAGTATTTT; CDR3aa: CASRKTGASTDTQYF; d_gene: TRBD1; j_gene: TRBJ2-3; abundance: -; v_gene: TRBV5-4
CDR3nt: TGTGCCAGCAGTGTCCGGGCCCAGGGGGTTAGCTCCTACGAGCAGTACTTC; CDR3aa: CASSVRAQGVSSYEQYF; d_gene: TRBD1; j_gene: TRBJ2-7; abundance: -; v_gene: TRBV2
CDR3nt: TGTGCCAGCAGCGTAGAAGGGTTAGGCGAGCAGTACTTC; CDR3aa: CASSVEGLGEQYF; d_gene: -; j_gene: TRBJ2-7; abundance: -; v_gene: TRBV9
CDR3nt: TGCGCCAGCAGGGTTTGGACAGGGAGCATAGGTTCACCCCTCCACTTT; CDR3aa: CASRVWTGSIGSPLHF; d_gene: TRBD1; j_gene: TRBJ1-6; abundance: -; v_gene: TRBV5-1
CDR3nt: TGTGCCAGCGGGCAGGGTACCGAGCAGTACTTC; CDR3aa: CASGQGTEQYF; d_gene: -; j_gene: TRBJ2-7; abundance: many; v_gene: TRBV25-1
CDR3nt: TGTGCCAGCAGTTACCGGGGCAGGGACTATGGCTACACCTTC; CDR3aa: CASSYRGRDYGYTF; d_gene: -; j_gene: TRBJ1-2; abundance: once; v_gene: TRBV6-5
CDR3nt: TGCGCCAGCAGCTTGGCCGGGCCAGGGAATACCCAGTACTTC; CDR3aa: CASSLAGPGNTQYF; d_gene: -; j_gene: TRBJ2-5; abundance: -; v_gene: TRBV5-1
CDR3nt: TGTGCCAGCAGCTTAAGGGACAGGAATTCCTACGAGCAGTACTTC; CDR3aa: CASSLRDRNSYEQYF; d_gene: TRBD1; j_gene: TRBJ2-7; abundance: -; v_gene: TRBV5-6
CDR3nt: TGTGCCAGCAGTGTCGCTAGTCTAAACACCGGGGAGCTGTTTTTT; CDR3aa: CASSVASLNTGELFF; d_gene: -; j_gene: TRBJ2-2; abundance: once; v_gene: TRBV9
CDR3nt: TGTGCCAGCAGCGCAAAACAGGCTACAAACACCGGGGAGCTGTTTTTT; CDR3aa: CASSAKQATNTGELFF; d_gene: -; j_gene: TRBJ2-2; abundance: -; v_gene: TRBV9
CDR3nt: TGTGCCAGCAGGAGGGAGGCCGGGAGTTCGAATGAGCAGTTCTTC; CDR3aa: CASRREAGSSNEQFF; d_gene: -; j_gene: TRBJ2-1; abundance: -; v_gene: TRBV6-5
CDR3nt: TGTGCCAGCAGAACCTCAGGGGCCAATGAGCAGTTCTTC; CDR3aa: CASRTSGANEQFF; d_gene: -; j_gene: TRBJ2-1; abundance: -; v_gene: TRBV11-2
CDR3nt: TGTGCCAGCAGTGAGCGGGACAGGGTATCGAAAGAGCAGTACTTC; CDR3aa: CASSERDRVSKEQYF; d_gene: TRBD1; j_gene: TRBJ2-7; abundance: -; v_gene: TRBV6-1
CDR3nt: TGTGCCAGCCTCCCCTCGGCCTCCTACAATGAGCAGTTCTTC; CDR3aa: CASLPSASYNEQFF; d_gene: -; j_gene: TRBJ2-1; abundance: -; v_gene: TRBV2
CDR3nt: TGTGCCTGGAGTCTAACTGGAACAGGGCTAAGTGGAAACACCATATATTTT; CDR3aa: CAWSLTGTGLSGNTIYF; d_gene: -; j_gene: TRBJ1-3; abundance: -; v_gene: TRBV30
CDR3nt: TGTGCCAGTAGCCGACCAGGGGCAATCAGGGACTATGGCTACACCTTC; CDR3aa: CASSRPGAIRDYGYTF; d_gene: -; j_gene: TRBJ1-2; abundance: once; v_gene: TRBV19